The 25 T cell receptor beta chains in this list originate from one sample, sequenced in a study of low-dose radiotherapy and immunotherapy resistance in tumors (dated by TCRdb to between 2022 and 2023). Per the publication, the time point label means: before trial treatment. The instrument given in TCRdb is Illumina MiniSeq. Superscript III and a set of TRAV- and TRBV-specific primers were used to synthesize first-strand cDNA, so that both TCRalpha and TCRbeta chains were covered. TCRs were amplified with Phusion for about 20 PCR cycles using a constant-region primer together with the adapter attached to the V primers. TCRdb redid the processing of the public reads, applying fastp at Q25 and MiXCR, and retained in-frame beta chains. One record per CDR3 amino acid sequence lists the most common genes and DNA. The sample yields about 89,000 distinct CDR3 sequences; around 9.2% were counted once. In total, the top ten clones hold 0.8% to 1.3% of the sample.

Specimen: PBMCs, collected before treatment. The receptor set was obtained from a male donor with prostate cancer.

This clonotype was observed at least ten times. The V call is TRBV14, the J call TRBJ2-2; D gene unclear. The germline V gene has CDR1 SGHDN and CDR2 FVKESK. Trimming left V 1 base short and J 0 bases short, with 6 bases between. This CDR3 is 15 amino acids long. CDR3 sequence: CASSQARSNTGELFF. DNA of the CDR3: TGTGCCAGCAGCCAAGCTCGGTCGAACACCGGGGAGCTGTTTTTT.

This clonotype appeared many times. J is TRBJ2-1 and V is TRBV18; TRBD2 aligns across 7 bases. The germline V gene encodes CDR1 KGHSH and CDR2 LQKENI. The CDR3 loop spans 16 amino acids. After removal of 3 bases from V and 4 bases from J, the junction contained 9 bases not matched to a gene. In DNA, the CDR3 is TGTGCCAGCTCACCCCTGGGGGGTAGCGGGTACAATGAGCAGTTCTTC. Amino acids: CASSPLGGSGYNEQFF.

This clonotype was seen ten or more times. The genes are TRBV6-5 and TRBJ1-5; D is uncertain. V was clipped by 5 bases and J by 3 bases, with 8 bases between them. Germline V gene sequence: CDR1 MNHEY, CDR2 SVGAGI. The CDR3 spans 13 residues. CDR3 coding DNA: TGTGCCAGCAGTCTGAGGGACAATCAGCCCCAGCATTTT. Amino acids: CASSLRDNQPQHF.

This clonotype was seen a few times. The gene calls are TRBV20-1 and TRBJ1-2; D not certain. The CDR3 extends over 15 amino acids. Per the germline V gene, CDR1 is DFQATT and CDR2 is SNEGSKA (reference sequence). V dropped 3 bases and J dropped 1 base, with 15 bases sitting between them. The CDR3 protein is CSASTFLDLNYGYTF. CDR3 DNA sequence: TGCAGTGCTAGTACTTTTCTAGACCTTAACTATGGCTACACCTTC.

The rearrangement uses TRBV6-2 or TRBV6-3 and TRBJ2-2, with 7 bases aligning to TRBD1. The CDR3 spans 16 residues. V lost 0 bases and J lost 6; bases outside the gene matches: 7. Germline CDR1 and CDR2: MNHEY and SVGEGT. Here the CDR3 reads CASSYSIGGASGELFF. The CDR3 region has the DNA TGTGCCAGCAGTTACTCGATAGGGGGCGCGTCCGGGGAGCTGTTTTTT.

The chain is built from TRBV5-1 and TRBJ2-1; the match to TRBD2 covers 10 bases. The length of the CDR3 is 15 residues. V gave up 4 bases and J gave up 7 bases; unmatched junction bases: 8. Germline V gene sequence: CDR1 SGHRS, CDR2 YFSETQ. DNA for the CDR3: TGCGCCAGCAGCGAGAACCTAGCGGGAGCAAATGAGCAGTTCTTC. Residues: CASSENLAGANEQFF.

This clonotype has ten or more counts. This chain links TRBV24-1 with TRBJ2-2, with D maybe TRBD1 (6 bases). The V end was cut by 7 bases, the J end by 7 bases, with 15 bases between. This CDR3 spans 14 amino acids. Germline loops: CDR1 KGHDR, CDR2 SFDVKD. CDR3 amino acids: CATSVQGISGELFF. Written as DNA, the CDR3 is TGTGCCACCAGCGTCCAGGGGATTAGCGGGGAGCTGTTTTTT.

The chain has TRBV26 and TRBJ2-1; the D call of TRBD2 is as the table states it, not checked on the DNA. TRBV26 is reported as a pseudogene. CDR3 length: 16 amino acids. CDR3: CASSSLLAAEKDEQFF. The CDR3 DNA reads TGTGCCAGCAGTTCTCTGTTAGCGGCCGAGAAGGATGAGCAGTTCTTC.

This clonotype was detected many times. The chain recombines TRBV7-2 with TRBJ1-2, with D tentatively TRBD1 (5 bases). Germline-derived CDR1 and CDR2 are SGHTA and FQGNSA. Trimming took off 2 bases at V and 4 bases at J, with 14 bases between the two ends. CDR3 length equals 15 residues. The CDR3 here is CASSLYRGAGYGYTF. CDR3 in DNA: TGTGCCAGCAGCTTATATAGGGGCGCGGGCTATGGCTACACCTTC. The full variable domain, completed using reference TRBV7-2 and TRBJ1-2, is GAGVSQSPSNKVTEKGKDVELRCDPISGHTALYWYRQSLGQGLEFLIYFQGNSAPDKSGLPSDRFSAERTGGSVSTLTIQRTQQEDSAVYLCASSLYRGAGYGYTFGSGTRLTVV.

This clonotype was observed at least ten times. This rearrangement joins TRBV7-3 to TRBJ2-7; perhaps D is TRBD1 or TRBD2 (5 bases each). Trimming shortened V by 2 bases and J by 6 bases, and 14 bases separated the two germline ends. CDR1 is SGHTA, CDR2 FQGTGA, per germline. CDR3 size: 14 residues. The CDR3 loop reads CASSLSGSAGEQYF. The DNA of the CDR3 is TGTGCCAGCAGCTTATCAGGGTCCGCGGGCGAGCAGTACTTC.

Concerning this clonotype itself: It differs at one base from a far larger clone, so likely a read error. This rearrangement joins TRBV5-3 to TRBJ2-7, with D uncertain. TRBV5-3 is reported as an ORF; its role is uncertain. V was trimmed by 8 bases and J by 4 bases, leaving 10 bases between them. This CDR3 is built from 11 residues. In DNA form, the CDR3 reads TGTGCCAGCAGCCCACAATACGAGCAGTACTTC. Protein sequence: CASSPQYEQYF.

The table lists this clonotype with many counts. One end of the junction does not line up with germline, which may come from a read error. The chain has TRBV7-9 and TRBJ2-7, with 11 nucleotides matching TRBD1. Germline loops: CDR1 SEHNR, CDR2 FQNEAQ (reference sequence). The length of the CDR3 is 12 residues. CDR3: CASSLGQGAQGF. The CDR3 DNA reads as TGTGCCAGCAGTCTAGGACAGGGGGCTCAAGGATTC.

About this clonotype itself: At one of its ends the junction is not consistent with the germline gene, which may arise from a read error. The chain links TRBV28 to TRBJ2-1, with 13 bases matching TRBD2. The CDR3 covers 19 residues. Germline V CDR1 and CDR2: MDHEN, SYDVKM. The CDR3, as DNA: TGTGCCAGCAGTTTGTATCCCACAGGGACTAGCGGGATGGGCAATGAGCTGTTCTTC. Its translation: CASSLYPTGTSGMGNELFF.

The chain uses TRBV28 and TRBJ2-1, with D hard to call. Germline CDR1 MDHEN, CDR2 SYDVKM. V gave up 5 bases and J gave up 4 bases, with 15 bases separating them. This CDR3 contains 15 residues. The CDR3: CASSISRVIYNEQFF. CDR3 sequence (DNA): TGTGCCAGCAGTATCTCTCGAGTAATATACAATGAGCAGTTCTTC.

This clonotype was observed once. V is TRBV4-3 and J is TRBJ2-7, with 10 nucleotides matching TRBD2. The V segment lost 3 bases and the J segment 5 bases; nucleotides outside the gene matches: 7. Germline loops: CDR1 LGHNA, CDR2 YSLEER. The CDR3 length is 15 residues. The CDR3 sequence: CASSQRMGLANEQYF. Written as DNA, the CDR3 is TGCGCCAGCAGCCAGCGGATGGGACTAGCGAACGAGCAGTACTTC.

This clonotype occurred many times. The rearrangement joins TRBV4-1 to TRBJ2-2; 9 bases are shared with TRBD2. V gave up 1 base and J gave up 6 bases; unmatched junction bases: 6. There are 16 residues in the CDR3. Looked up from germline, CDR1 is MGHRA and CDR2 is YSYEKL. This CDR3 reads CASSQAPGTSSGELFF. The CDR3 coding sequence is TGCGCCAGCAGCCAAGCTCCCGGGACTAGCTCCGGGGAGCTGTTTTTT.

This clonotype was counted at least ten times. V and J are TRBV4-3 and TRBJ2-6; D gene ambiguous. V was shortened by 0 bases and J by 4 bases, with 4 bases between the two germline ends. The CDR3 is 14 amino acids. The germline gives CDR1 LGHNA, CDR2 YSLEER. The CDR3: CASSQDSGANVLTF. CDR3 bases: TGCGCCAGCAGCCAAGATTCCGGGGCCAACGTCCTGACTTTC.

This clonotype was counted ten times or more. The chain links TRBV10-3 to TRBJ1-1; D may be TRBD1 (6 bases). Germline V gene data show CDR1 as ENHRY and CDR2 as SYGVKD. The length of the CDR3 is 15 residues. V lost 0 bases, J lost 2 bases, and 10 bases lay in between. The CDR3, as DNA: TGTGCCATCAGTGAGTCGATACAGGGAAACACTGAAGCTTTCTTT. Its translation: CAISESIQGNTEAFF.

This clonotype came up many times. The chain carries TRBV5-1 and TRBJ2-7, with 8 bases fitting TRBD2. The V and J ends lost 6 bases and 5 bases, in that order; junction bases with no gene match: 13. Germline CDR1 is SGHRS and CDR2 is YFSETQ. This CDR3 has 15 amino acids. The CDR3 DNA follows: TGCGCCAGCACCGAATCCGGGACTAGTTCTCACGAGCAGTACTTC. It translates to CASTESGTSSHEQYF.

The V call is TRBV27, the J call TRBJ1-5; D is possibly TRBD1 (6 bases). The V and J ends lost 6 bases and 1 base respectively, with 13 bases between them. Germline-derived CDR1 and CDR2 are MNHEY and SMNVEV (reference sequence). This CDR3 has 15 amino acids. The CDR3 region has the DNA TGTGCCAGCAGCAGCGACAGGACGAGCAATCAGCCCCAGCATTTT. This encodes CASSSDRTSNQPQHF.

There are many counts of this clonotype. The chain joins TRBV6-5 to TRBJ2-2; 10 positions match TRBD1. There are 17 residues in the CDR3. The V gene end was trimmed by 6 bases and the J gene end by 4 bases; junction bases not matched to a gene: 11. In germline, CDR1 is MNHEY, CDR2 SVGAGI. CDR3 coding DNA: TGTGCCAGCAGGCGGACAGGGGGAAGTGTGAGCACCGGGGAGCTGTTTTTT. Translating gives CASRRTGGSVSTGELFF.

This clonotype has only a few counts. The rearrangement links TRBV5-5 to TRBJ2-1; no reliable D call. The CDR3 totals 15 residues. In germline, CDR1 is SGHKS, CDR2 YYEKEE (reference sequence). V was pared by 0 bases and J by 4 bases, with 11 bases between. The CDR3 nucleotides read TGTGCCAGCAGCTTGGTAGGGCAGGAGTACAATGAGCAGTTCTTC. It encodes CASSLVGQEYNEQFF.

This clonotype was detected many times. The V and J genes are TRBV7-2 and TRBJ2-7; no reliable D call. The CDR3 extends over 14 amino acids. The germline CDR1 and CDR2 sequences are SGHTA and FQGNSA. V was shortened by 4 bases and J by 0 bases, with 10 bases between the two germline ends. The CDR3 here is CASSYPAISYEQYF. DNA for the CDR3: TGTGCCAGCAGCTACCCAGCCATCTCCTACGAGCAGTACTTC. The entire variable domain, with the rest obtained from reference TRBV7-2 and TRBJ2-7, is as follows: GAGVSQSPSNKVTEKGKDVELRCDPISGHTALYWYRQSLGQGLEFLIYFQGNSAPDKSGLPSDRFSAERTGGSVSTLTIQRTQQEDSAVYLCASSYPAISYEQYFGPGTRLTVT.

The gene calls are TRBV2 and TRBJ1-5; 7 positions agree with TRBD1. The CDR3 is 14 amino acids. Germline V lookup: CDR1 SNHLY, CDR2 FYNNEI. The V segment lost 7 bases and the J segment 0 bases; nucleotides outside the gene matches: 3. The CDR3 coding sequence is TGTGCCAGCACGGGACAGTATAGCAATCAGCCCCAGCATTTT. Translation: CASTGQYSNQPQHF.

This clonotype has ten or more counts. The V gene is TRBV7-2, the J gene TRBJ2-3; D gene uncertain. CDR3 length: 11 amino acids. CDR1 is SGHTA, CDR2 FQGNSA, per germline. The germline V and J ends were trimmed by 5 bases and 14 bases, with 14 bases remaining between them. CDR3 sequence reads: CASSTDTQRYF. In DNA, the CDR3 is TGTGCCAGCAGCACCGACACCCAAAGGTATTTT.